A selection of T cell receptor beta chains follows, all from one sample in a study of cytomegalovirus exposure and HLA in healthy donors. This table comes from immunoSEQ multiplex PCR, and its TCRdb copy is limited to in-frame clones, with some not included. This sample has more than 150,000 clones; 80% occur once, and the top ten carry 0.65%. The sequencing sample was made of PBMCs. The receptors originated from a boy younger than 18 in good health and CMV-seronegative. CDR3s include the opening cysteine and the closing phenylalanine or tryptophan. A D gene is named only where the DNA matches it firmly. Clone size is given for some rows only: seen once, a few or many times, or a class if the clone is expanded.

TRBV11-3	TRBJ2-5	-	-	TGTGCCAGCAGCCTCCTCCGGACCTCAAGGGAGCAGTACTTC	CASSLLRTSREQYF
TRBV18	TRBJ2-2	TRBD2	once	TGTGCCAGCTCACCCCGAGGGGGTAGCGGGAGGTCGAACACCGGGGAGCTGTTTTTT	CASSPRGGSGRSNTGELFF
TRBV6-4	TRBJ1-5	-	few	TGTGCCAGCAGTGCAGGGGAAAATCAGCCCCAGCATTTT	CASSAGENQPQHF
TRBV7-3	TRBJ2-1	TRBD2	-	TGTGCCAGCAGCCCGACTAGCGGGATAAGAAATGAGCAGTTCTTC	CASSPTSGIRNEQFF
TRBV4-2	TRBJ1-5	-	-	TGTGCCAGCAGCCAAGAGAATGTGGCGGGGCAGCCCCAGCATTTT	CASSQENVAGQPQHF
TRBV4-3	TRBJ2-2	TRBD1	-	TGCGCCAGCAGCCGTACCCTCAGGGGGCGCGACACCGGGGAGCTGTTTTTT	CASSRTLRGRDTGELFF
TRBV6-1	TRBJ1-4	-	-	TGTGCCAGCAGTGAAGTAGAATCGGGTTATGAAAAACTGTTTTTT	CASSEVESGYEKLFF
TRBV6-1	TRBJ2-3	-	-	TGTGCCAGCAGTGTGAGCAGGGGTGACACAGATACGCAGTATTTT	CASSVSRGDTDTQYF
TRBV7-9	TRBJ1-1	-	few	TGTGCCAGCAGCAAAGTGGAGACGAACACTGAAGCTTTCTTT	CASSKVETNTEAFF
TRBV29-1	TRBJ1-4	-	-	TGCAGCGTTGAAGGGACAGAAGAGAATGAAAAACTGTTTTTT	CSVEGTEENEKLFF
TRBV5-4	TRBJ2-7	-	-	TGTGCCAGCAGCCTTAGAGGGAGGGGGGTTTACGAGCAGTACTTC	CASSLRGRGVYEQYF
TRBV11-3	TRBJ2-2	-	-	TGTGCCAGCAGCCCCCCCTTAACGGGAACGACCGGGGAGCTGTTTTTT	CASSPPLTGTTGELFF
TRBV6-1	TRBJ1-5	-	once	TGTGCCAGCAGTGAACAGGTTCATAGCAATCAGCCCCAGCATTTT	CASSEQVHSNQPQHF
TRBV7-2	TRBJ2-3	TRBD1	-	TGTGCCAGCAGCTTATACAGGGGAGATACGCAGTATTTT	CASSLYRGDTQYF
TRBV6-1	TRBJ2-7	TRBD1	-	TGTGCCAGCAATCCAGGACAGGACTACGAGCAGTACTTC	CASNPGQDYEQYF
TRBV11-2	TRBJ2-7	-	-	TGTGCCAGCAGCTTAGAGCCGGGGGAAAGCTACGAGCAGTACTTC	CASSLEPGESYEQYF
TRBV2	TRBJ1-3	TRBD1	-	TGTGCCAGCAGTGAACCCGACAGGGTTCCTCCTGGAAACACCATATATTTT	CASSEPDRVPPGNTIYF
TRBV19	TRBJ1-1	-	-	TGTGCCAGTAGTACCCCCGGACGGGAGAACACTGAAGCTTTCTTT	CASSTPGRENTEAFF
TRBV7-9	TRBJ1-2	-	-	TGTGCCAGCAGCTTAGGGTCGGGTAACTATGGCTACACCTTC	CASSLGSGNYGYTF
TRBV7-2	TRBJ1-2	TRBD1	-	TGTGCCAGCAGCCCACGGACAGGGAGCTACACCTTC	CASSPRTGSYTF
TRBV11-2	TRBJ1-1	-	few	TGTGCCAGCAGCTTAGAGTCAGGTGTGAGCACTGAAGCTTTCTTT	CASSLESGVSTEAFF
TRBV5-4	TRBJ1-5	TRBD1	-	TGTGCCAGCAGCATGGGTGCGACAGGGGAGAGCAATCAGCCCCAGCATTTT	CASSMGATGESNQPQHF
TRBV11-2	TRBJ1-1	-	-	TGTGCCAGCAGCTTGGCAGGGGCAAACACTGAAGCTTTCTTT	CASSLAGANTEAFF
TRBV10-1	TRBJ2-5	-	-	TGCGCCAGCAGTGATGGCAGGCCCCAAGAGACCCAGTACTTC	CASSDGRPQETQYF
TRBV4-3	TRBJ2-7	-	-	TGCGCCAGCAGCCAAGGGAGGGCGTACGAGCAGTACTTC	CASSQGRAYEQYF
TRBV4-3	TRBJ2-1	TRBD1	-	TGCGCCAGCAGCCGACAGGGGCTCGACAATGAGCAGTTCTTC	CASSRQGLDNEQFF
TRBV19	TRBJ1-2	-	-	TGTGCCAGTAGAAGCGCGGTTAACTATGGCTACACCTTC	CASRSAVNYGYTF
TRBV6-5	TRBJ2-3	-	-	TGTGCCAGCAGTTACTCGACGGGGACTGGTACAGATACGCAGTATTTT	CASSYSTGTGTDTQYF
TRBV19	TRBJ1-1	-	-	TGTGCCAGTAGTAAGGGCGGGGCGAACACTGAAGCTTTCTTT	CASSKGGANTEAFF
TRBV11-3	TRBJ1-2	-	-	TGTGCCAGCAGCCTAAGCGGCGGATATGGCTACACCTTC	CASSLSGGYGYTF
TRBV29-1	TRBJ1-2	-	-	TGCAGCGTCGTACAGGGAGGGGATGGCTACACCTTC	CSVVQGGDGYTF
TRBV7-2	TRBJ2-7	-	few	TGTGCCAGCAGCTCGGGGGTTTCCTACGAGCAGTACTTC	CASSSGVSYEQYF
TRBV30	TRBJ2-7	-	-	TGTGCCTCTCCCCGAGGGGAAGCGGGTTCCCACGAGCAGTACTTC	CASPRGEAGSHEQYF
TRBV4-1	TRBJ2-1	TRBD2	-	TGCGCCAGCAGCCGGCGACTAGCGGGGGGCAATGAGCAGTTCTTC	CASSRRLAGGNEQFF
TRBV7-9	TRBJ2-7	TRBD2	-	TGTTCCAGCAGCGCTAGCGGTTACGAGCAGTACTTC	CSSSASGYEQYF